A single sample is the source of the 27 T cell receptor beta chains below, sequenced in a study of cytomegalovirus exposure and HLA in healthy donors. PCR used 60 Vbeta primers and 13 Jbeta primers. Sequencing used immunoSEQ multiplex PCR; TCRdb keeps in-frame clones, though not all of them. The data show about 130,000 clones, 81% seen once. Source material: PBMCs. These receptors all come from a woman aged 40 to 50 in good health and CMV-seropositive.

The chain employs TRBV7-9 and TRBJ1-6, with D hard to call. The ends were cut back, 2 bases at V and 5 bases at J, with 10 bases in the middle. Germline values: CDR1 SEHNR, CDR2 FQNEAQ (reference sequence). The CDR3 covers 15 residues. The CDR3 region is CASSLRGSDNSPLHF. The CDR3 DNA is TGTGCCAGCAGCTTACGAGGATCAGATAATTCACCCCTCCACTTT.

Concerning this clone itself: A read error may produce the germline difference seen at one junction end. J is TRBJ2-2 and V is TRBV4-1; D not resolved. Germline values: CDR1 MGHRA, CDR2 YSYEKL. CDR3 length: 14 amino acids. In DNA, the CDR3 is TGTGCCAGCAGCCAGGCTTCGAACACCGGGGAGCTGTTTTTT. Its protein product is CASSQASNTGELFF.

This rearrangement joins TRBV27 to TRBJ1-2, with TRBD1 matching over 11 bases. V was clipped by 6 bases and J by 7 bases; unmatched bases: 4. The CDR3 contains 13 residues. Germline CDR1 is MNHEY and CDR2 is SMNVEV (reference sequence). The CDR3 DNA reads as TGTGCCAGCAGCCCAGGGACAGGGGGTGGCTACACCTTC. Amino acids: CASSPGTGGGYTF.

The CDR3 spells CASSYSVAGVYEQYF. CDR3 nucleotide sequence: TGTGCCAGCAGCTACTCGGTGGCGGGTGTTTACGAGCAGTACTTC. The chain has TRBV7-9 and TRBJ2-7; perhaps TRBD2 as D (5 bases). Germline loops: CDR1 SEHNR, CDR2 FQNEAQ (reference sequence). The CDR3 has 15 amino acids. V lost 4 bases and J lost 4, with 17 bases in between.

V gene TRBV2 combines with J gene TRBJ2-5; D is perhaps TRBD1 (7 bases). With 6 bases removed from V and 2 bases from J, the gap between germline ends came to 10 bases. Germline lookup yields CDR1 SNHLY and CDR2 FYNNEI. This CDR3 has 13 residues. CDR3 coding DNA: TGTGCCAGCAGGGGGGGACAGCAAGAGACCCAGTACTTC. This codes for CASRGGQQETQYF.

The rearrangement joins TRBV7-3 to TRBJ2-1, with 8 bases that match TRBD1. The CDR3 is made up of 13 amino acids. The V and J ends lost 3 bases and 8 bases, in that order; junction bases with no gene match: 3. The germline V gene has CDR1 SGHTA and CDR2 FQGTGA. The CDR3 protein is CASSFRGQDEQFF. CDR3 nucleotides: TGTGCCAGCAGCTTCAGGGGGCAGGATGAGCAGTTCTTC.

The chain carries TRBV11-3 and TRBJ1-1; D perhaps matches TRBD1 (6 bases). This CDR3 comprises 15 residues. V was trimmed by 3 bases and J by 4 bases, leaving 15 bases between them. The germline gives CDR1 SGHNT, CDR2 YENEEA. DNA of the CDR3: TGTGCCAGCAGCTTCTCCACCGGACAGTTCACTGAAGCTTTCTTT. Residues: CASSFSTGQFTEAFF.

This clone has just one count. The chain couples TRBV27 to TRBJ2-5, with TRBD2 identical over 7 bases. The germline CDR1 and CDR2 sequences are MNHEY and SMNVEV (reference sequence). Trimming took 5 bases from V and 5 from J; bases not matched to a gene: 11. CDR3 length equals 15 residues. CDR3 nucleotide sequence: TGTGCCAGCAGTCCCCGGCGACTAGCCGATGAGACCCAGTACTTC. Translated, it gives CASSPRRLADETQYF.

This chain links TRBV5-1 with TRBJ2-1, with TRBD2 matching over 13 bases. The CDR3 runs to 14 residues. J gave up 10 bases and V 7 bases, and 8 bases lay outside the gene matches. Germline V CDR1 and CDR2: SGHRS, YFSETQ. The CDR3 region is CASSPGLAGQEQFF. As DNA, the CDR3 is TGCGCCAGCTCGCCGGGACTAGCGGGACAAGAGCAGTTCTTC.

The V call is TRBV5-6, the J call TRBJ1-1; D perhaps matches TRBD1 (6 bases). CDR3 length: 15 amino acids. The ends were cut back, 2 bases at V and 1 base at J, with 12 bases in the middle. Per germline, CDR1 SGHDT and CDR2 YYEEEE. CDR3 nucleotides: TGTGCCAGCAGCTTAGGGGGACGGCGGAACACTGAAGCTTTCTTT. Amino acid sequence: CASSLGGRRNTEAFF.

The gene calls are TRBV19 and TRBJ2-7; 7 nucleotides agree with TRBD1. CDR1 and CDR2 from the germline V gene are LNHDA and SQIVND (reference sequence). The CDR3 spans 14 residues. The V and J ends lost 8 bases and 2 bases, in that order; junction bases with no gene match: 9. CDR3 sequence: CASRQGIGAYEQYF. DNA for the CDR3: TGTGCCAGTCGACAGGGCATCGGAGCCTACGAGCAGTACTTC.

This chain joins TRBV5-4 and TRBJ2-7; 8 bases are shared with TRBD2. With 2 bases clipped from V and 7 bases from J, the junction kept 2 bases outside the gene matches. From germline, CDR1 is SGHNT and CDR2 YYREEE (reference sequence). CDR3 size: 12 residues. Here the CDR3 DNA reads TGTGCCAGCAGCTTCCGGGGGGGGGAGCAGTACTTC. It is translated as CASSFRGGEQYF.

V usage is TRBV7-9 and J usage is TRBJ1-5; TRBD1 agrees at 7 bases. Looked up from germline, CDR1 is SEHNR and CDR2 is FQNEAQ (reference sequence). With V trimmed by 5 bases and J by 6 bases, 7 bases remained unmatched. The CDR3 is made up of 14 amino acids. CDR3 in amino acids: CASSPDRVGQPQHF. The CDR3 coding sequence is TGTGCCAGCAGCCCCGACAGGGTAGGTCAGCCCCAGCATTTT.

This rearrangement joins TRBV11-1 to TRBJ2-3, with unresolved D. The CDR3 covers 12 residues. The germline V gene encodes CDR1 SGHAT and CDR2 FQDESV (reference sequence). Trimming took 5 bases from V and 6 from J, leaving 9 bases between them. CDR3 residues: CASSPEVDTQYF. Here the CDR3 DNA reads TGTGCCAGCAGCCCTGAGGTCGATACGCAGTATTTT. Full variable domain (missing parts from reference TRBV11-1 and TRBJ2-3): EAEVAQSPRYKITEKSQAVAFWCDPISGHATLYWYRQILGQGPELLVQFQDESVVDDSQLPKDRFSAERLKGVDSTLKIQPAELGDSAMYLCASSPEVDTQYFGPGTRLTVL.

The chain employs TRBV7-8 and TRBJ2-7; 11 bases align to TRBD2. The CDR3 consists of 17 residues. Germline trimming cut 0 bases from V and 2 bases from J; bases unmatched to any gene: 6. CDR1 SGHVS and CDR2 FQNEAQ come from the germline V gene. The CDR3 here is CASSLALSSGGTYEQYF. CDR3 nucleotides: TGTGCCAGCAGCTTAGCGCTATCTAGCGGGGGGACCTACGAGCAGTACTTC. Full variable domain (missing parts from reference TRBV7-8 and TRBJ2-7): GAGVSQSPRYKVAKRGQDVALRCDPISGHVSLFWYQQALGQGPEFLTYFQNEAQLDKSGLPSDRFFAERPEGSVSTLKIQRTQQEDSAVYLCASSLALSSGGTYEQYFGPGTRLTVT.

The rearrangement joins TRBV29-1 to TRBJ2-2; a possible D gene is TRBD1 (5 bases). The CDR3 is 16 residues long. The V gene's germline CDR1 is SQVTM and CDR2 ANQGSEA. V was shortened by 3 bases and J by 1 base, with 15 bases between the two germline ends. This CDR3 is CSVEGPARENTGELFF. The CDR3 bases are TGCAGCGTTGAGGGGCCTGCCAGGGAGAACACCGGGGAGCTGTTTTTT.

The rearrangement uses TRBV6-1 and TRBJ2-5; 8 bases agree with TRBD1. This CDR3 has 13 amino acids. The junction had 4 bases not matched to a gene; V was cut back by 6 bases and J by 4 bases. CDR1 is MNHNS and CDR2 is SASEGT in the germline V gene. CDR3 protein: CASSGQGRETQYF. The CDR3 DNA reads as TGTGCCAGCAGCGGACAGGGACGAGAGACCCAGTACTTC.

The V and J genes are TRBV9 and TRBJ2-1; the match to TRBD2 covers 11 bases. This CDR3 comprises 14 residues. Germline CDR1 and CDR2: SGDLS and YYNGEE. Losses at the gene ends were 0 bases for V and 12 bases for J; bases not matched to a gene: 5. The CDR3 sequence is CASSVAAGTSGQFF. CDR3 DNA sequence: TGTGCCAGCAGCGTAGCGGCGGGGACTAGCGGGCAGTTCTTC.

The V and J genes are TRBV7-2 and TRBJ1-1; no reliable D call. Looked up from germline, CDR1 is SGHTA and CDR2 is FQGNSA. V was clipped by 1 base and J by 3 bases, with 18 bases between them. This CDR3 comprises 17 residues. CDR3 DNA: TGTGCCAGCAGCTTAGGGGAAATGTTCCGGCGGGACACTGAAGCTTTCTTT. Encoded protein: CASSLGEMFRRDTEAFF.

The CDR3 is CASRLAGTYEQYF. The CDR3 DNA is TGTGCCAGTAGACTAGCGGGTACCTACGAGCAGTACTTC. The V gene is TRBV19, the J gene TRBJ2-7; 9 bases align to TRBD2. CDR1 is LNHDA, CDR2 SQIVND, per germline (reference sequence). The CDR3 length is 13 residues. The junction had 2 bases not matched to a gene; V was cut back by 6 bases and J by 2 bases.

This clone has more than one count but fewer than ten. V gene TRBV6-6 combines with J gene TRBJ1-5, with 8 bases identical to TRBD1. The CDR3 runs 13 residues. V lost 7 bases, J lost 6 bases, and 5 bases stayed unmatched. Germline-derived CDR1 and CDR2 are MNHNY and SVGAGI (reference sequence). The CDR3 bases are TGTGCCAGCACCCCACAGGGGGGTCAGCCCCAGCATTTT. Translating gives CASTPQGGQPQHF.

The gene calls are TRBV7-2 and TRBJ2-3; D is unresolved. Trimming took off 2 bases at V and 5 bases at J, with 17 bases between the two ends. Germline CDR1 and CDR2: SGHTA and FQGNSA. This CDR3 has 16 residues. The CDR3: CASSLNSLRNIDTQYF. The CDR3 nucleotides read TGTGCCAGCAGCTTAAACAGTCTTAGAAACATAGATACGCAGTATTTT.

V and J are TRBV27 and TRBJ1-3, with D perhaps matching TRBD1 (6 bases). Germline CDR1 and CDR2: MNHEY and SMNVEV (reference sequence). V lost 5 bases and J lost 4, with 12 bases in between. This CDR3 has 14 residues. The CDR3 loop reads CASSVKRGGNTIYF. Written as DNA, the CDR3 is TGTGCCAGCAGTGTAAAAAGGGGGGGAAACACCATATATTTT.

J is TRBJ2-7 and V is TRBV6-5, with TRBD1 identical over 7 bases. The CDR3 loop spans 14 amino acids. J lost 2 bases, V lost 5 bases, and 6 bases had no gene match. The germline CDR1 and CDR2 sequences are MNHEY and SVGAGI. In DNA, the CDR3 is TGTGCCAGCAGTACAGGGGATTCGACCTACGAGCAGTACTTC. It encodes CASSTGDSTYEQYF.

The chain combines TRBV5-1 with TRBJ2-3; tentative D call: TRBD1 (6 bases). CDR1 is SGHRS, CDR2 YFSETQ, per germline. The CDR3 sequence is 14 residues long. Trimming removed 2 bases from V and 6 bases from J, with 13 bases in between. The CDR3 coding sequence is TGCGCCAGCAGCTTACTCAGTACAGGGGATACGCAGTATTTT. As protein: CASSLLSTGDTQYF. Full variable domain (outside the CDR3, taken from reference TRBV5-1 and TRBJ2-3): KAGVTQTPRYLIKTRGQQVTLSCSPISGHRSVSWYQQTPGQGLQFLFEYFSETQRNKGNFPGRFSGRQFSNSRSEMNVSTLELGDSALYLCASSLLSTGDTQYFGPGTRLTVL.

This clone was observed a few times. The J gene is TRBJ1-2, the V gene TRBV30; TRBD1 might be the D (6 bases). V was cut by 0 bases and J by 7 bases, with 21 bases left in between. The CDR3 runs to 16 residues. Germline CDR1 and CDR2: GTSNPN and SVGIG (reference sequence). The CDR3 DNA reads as TGTGCCTGGAGTGTCCGGGGGGCCGCGCTCTTTTTTGGCTACACCTTC. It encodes CAWSVRGAALFFGYTF.

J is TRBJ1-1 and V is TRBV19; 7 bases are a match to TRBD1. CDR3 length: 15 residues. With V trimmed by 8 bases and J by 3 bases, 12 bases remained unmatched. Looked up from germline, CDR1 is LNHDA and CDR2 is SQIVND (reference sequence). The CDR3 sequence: CASRDSPLTDTEAFF. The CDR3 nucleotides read TGTGCCAGTCGGGACAGCCCTCTGACGGACACTGAAGCTTTCTTT.